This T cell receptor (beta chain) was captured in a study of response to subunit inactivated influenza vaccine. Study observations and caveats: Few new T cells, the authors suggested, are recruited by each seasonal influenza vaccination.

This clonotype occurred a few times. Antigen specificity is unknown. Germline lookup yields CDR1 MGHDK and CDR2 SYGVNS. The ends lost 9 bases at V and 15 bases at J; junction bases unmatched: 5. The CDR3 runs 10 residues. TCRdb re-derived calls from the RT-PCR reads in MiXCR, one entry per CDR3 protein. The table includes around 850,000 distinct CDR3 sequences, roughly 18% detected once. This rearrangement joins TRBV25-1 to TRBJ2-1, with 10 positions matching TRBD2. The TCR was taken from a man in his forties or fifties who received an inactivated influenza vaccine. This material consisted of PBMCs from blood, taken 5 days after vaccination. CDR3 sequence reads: CASLAGVLFF. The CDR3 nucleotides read TGTGCCAGTCTAGCGGGAGTGTTGTTCTTC.